These 17 T cell receptor beta chains came from one sample sequenced in a study of blood T cell repertoires in COVID-19. TCRdb keeps only in-frame clones here, not all; method: immunoSEQ multiplex PCR. This sample has 50,000 to 75,000 clones, with about 80% found just once. The source material was peripheral blood. The receptors stem from a man older than 75 with active or convalescent COVID-19.

The chain is built from TRBV28 and TRBJ2-5; D call uncertain. Between the trimmed V and J ends, which lost 3 bases and 6 bases, there was a span of 11 bases. Germline-derived CDR1 and CDR2 are MDHEN and SYDVKM. The CDR3 runs to 13 residues. This chain's CDR3 is CASSFLAEKTQYF. The CDR3 DNA reads TGTGCCAGCAGTTTCCTGGCCGAAAAGACCCAGTACTTC. Full variable domain (remainder filled in from reference TRBV28 and TRBJ2-5): DVKVTQSSRYLVKRTGEKVFLECVQDMDHENMFWYRQDPGLGLRLIYFSYDVKMKEKGDIPEGYSVSREKKERFSLILESASTNQTSMYLCASSFLAEKTQYFGPGTRLLVL.

This clone has just one count. The chain carries TRBV11-3 and TRBJ2-5; tentative D call: TRBD1 (5 bases). Trimming shortened V by 1 base and J by 5 bases, and 14 bases separated the two germline ends. Germline V gene data show CDR1 as SGHNT and CDR2 as YENEEA. CDR3 length: 15 amino acids. The CDR3: CASSLGQTSEETQYF. The CDR3 DNA reads TGTGCCAGCAGCTTAGGACAGACGTCGGAGGAGACCCAGTACTTC.

The sample holds many counts of this clone. The rearrangement uses TRBV2 and TRBJ1-5, with a possible D match to TRBD1 (5 bases). Trimming took off 6 bases at V and 5 bases at J, with 17 bases between the two ends. The CDR3 runs to 15 residues. The germline V gene encodes CDR1 SNHLY and CDR2 FYNNEI. CDR3 nucleotides: TGTGCCAGCAGGAGTCCGGGAGGGACGGATCAGCCCCAGCATTTT. This translates into CASRSPGGTDQPQHF.

The chain combines TRBV5-1 with TRBJ1-3; D unresolved. The CDR3 spans 15 residues. The ends were cut back, 1 base at V and 0 bases at J, with 8 bases in the middle. Germline CDR1 SGHRS, CDR2 YFSETQ. CDR3 bases: TGCGCCAGCAGCTTGATGGCGGTCTCTGGAAACACCATATATTTT. This translates into CASSLMAVSGNTIYF.

CDR3 amino acids: CASSLTSGGVDTQYF. DNA of the CDR3: TGTGCCAGCAGCTTGACTAGCGGGGGGGTGGATACGCAGTATTTT. This chain links TRBV7-9 with TRBJ2-3, with 14 bases that match TRBD2. Germline V gene sequence: CDR1 SEHNR, CDR2 FQNEAQ (reference sequence). The CDR3 has 15 residues. Trimming cost V 3 bases and J 6 bases; bases outside gene matches: 2.

J is TRBJ2-5 and V is TRBV5-5; D is unclear. The V gene lost 2 bases and the J gene lost 5 bases, with 7 bases spanning the gap. The length of the CDR3 is 12 residues. Germline CDR1 SGHKS, CDR2 YYEKEE (reference sequence). CDR3 DNA sequence: TGTGCCAGCAGCTTTAAGAGGGAGACCCAGTACTTC. This codes for CASSFKRETQYF.

The rearrangement uses TRBV7-9 and TRBJ2-1, with 15 bases identical to TRBD2. The CDR3 is made up of 16 amino acids. Germline V gene lookup returns CDR1 SEHNR and CDR2 FQNEAQ (reference sequence). V shed 4 bases and J 10 bases; nucleotides not matched to a gene: 8. CDR3 protein: CASSSWTSGRAGEQFF. In DNA form, the CDR3 reads TGTGCCAGCAGCTCCTGGACTAGCGGGAGGGCAGGGGAGCAGTTCTTC.

This clone appeared a single time. This chain connects TRBV28 to TRBJ2-3; no firm D call. V lost 7 bases to trimming and J lost 2 bases, with 10 bases between them. The CDR3 runs 13 residues. CDR1 MDHEN and CDR2 SYDVKM come from the germline V gene. Here the CDR3 DNA reads TGTGCCAGCATCGGCGGATACACAGATACGCAGTATTTT. This encodes CASIGGYTDTQYF.

The J gene is TRBJ1-1, the V gene TRBV29-1; D may be TRBD1 (5 bases). Trimming cost V 5 bases and J 1 base, with 11 bases left between them. Germline V CDR1 and CDR2: SQVTM, ANQGSEA. This CDR3 is 13 amino acids long. CDR3 in amino acids: CSVRRGTNTEAFF. The CDR3 nucleotides are TGCAGCGTTCGCCGGGGGACGAACACTGAAGCTTTCTTT.

Only a few counts were recorded for this clone. The chain employs TRBV11-3 and TRBJ2-5; 7 bases agree with TRBD1. Germline CDR1 reads SGHNT; CDR2 reads YENEEA. V gave up 2 bases and J gave up 7 bases; unmatched junction bases: 10. The CDR3 contains 15 residues. CDR3 DNA sequence: TGTGCCAGCAGCTTACACAGGGGCCCACTGGGGACCCAGTACTTC. It is translated as CASSLHRGPLGTQYF.

This clone was seen a few times. The chain combines TRBV6-1 with TRBJ1-1, with a weak D call TRBD1 (5 bases). The germline V and J ends were trimmed by 3 bases and 8 bases, with 16 bases remaining between them. There are 14 residues in the CDR3. The germline gives CDR1 MNHNS, CDR2 SASEGT. Here the CDR3 DNA reads TGTGCCAGCAGTGAGGTGGGACTGGGGGGAGAAGCTTTCTTT. It is translated as CASSEVGLGGEAFF.

This rearrangement joins TRBV24-1 to TRBJ2-3; TRBD2 is a possible D gene (6 bases). V was clipped by 0 bases and J by 1 base, with 16 bases between them. The CDR3 contains 18 residues. Looked up from germline, CDR1 is KGHDR and CDR2 is SFDVKD. CDR3 DNA: TGTGCCACCAGTGATTTGCCCCAAGGGAAGCGGGGCACAGATACGCAGTATTTT. Protein product: CATSDLPQGKRGTDTQYF.

The chain links TRBV27 to TRBJ2-1, with 7 bases aligning to TRBD1. The CDR3 covers 16 residues. The germline gives CDR1 MNHEY, CDR2 SMNVEV (reference sequence). The V segment lost 5 bases and the J segment 5 bases; nucleotides outside the gene matches: 12. CDR3 sequence reads: CASSRWPGQLNNEQFF. The CDR3, as DNA: TGTGCCAGCAGTCGATGGCCGGGACAGCTCAACAATGAGCAGTTCTTC.

V and J are TRBV5-1 and TRBJ2-7; 13 positions match TRBD2. Germline loops: CDR1 SGHRS, CDR2 YFSETQ. Trimming took 3 bases from V and 7 from J; bases not matched to a gene: 7. The CDR3 consists of 15 residues. The CDR3 protein is CASSYGLAGAREQYF. The CDR3 bases are TGCGCCAGCAGCTACGGACTAGCGGGAGCGCGGGAGCAGTACTTC.

This clone was observed a handful of times. The chain links TRBV7-9 to TRBJ1-5, with TRBD1 as a possible D gene (5 bases). The CDR3 is 15 residues long. CDR1 is SEHNR, CDR2 FQNEAQ, per germline (reference sequence). Trimming cost V 2 bases and J 3 bases, with 11 bases left between them. In DNA, the CDR3 is TGTGCCAGCAGCTTATTTCAGGGCTCCAATCAGCCCCAGCATTTT. It is translated as CASSLFQGSNQPQHF. The whole variable domain, filled in from reference TRBV7-9 and TRBJ1-5, reads DTGVSQNPRHKITKRGQNVTFRCDPISEHNRLYWYRQTLGQGPEFLTYFQNEAQLEKSRLLSDRFSAERPKGSFSTLEIQRTEQGDSAMYLCASSLFQGSNQPQHFGDGTRLSIL.

Only one count was recorded for this clone. V is TRBV20-1 and J is TRBJ2-7; 12 bases fit TRBD2. With 3 bases clipped from V and 0 bases from J, the junction kept 6 bases outside the gene matches. This CDR3 region has 16 residues. Germline values: CDR1 DFQATT, CDR2 SNEGSKA (reference sequence). In nucleotides, the CDR3 is TGCAGTGCTAGTGGACTAGCGGGATTTGACTCCTACGAGCAGTACTTC. As protein: CSASGLAGFDSYEQYF.

The table lists this clone with a count of one. The chain has TRBV3-1 (or the pseudogene TRBV3-2) and TRBJ2-7; D possibly corresponds to TRBD1 (6 bases). V lost 2 bases, J lost 4 bases, and 12 bases lay in between. CDR3 length equals 14 residues. The germline V gene has CDR1 LGHDT and CDR2 YNNKEL (reference sequence). CDR3 residues: CASSQSLGAYEQYF. CDR3 bases: TGTGCCAGCAGCCAAAGTCTGGGGGCTTACGAGCAGTACTTC.